These 21 T cell receptor beta chains were all obtained from the same sample, sequenced in a study of blood T cell repertoires in COVID-19. TCRdb keeps only in-frame clones here, not all; method: immunoSEQ multiplex PCR. The table includes about 110,000 clones, 75% to 80% detected once. Sequenced sample: peripheral blood. The source of these receptors is a woman older than 75 with active or convalescent COVID-19.

V gene TRBV4-2 combines with J gene TRBJ1-6; unclear D gene. This CDR3 has 14 amino acids. Per germline, CDR1 LGHNA and CDR2 YNFKEQ. The ends were cut back, 1 base at V and 5 bases at J, with 6 bases in the middle. The CDR3 region has the DNA TGTGCCAGCAGCCAAGTCCTTGATAATTCACCCCTCCACTTT. Protein: CASSQVLDNSPLHF.

The sample holds a few counts of this clone. Here the CDR3 DNA reads TGTGCCAGTAGTCAGGGGAGCTCCTACAATGAGCAGTTCTTC. Translated, it gives CASSQGSSYNEQFF. The gene calls are TRBV19 and TRBJ2-1, with a possible D match to TRBD1 (6 bases). Trimming shortened V by 5 bases and J by 0 bases, and 8 bases separated the two germline ends. This CDR3 is 14 amino acids long. Germline-derived CDR1 and CDR2 are LNHDA and SQIVND (reference sequence).

This clone showed up just a few times. The genes are TRBV27 and TRBJ1-1; D possibly corresponds to TRBD1 (6 bases). The CDR3 spans 15 residues. V gave up 3 bases and J gave up 4 bases, with 15 bases separating them. Looked up from germline, CDR1 is MNHEY and CDR2 is SMNVEV (reference sequence). CDR3 sequence reads: CASSLKPRGVTEAFF. For the CDR3, the DNA is TGTGCCAGCAGTTTGAAACCCAGGGGAGTCACTGAAGCTTTCTTT.

J is TRBJ2-7 and V is TRBV7-2; D might be TRBD1 (5 bases). CDR1 and CDR2 (germline): SGHTA, FQGNSA. The CDR3 length is 13 residues. The V end was cut by 3 bases, the J end by 2 bases, with 8 bases between. This CDR3 is CASSFTGTYEQYF. DNA of the CDR3: TGTGCCAGCAGCTTTACAGGCACCTACGAGCAGTACTTC.

The rearrangement uses TRBV28 and TRBJ1-5; D remains ambiguous. V lost 2 bases and J lost 4, with 15 bases in between. This CDR3 has 16 amino acids. CDR1 MDHEN and CDR2 SYDVKM come from the germline V gene. The CDR3 DNA follows: TGTGCCAGCAGTTTAAGGCTACCAGGCTCTAATCAGCCCCAGCATTTT. It encodes CASSLRLPGSNQPQHF.

The rearrangement links TRBV7-8 to TRBJ2-3; TRBD2 aligns across 8 bases. This CDR3 spans 17 amino acids. Germline lookup yields CDR1 SGHVS and CDR2 FQNEAQ. J gave up 5 bases and V 2 bases, and 12 bases lay outside the gene matches. The CDR3 loop is CASSLRSGSMFIDTQYF. DNA for the CDR3: TGTGCCAGCAGCTTAAGGAGCGGGAGCATGTTCATAGATACGCAGTATTTT.

The chain carries TRBV3-1 (or the pseudogene TRBV3-2) and TRBJ2-7, with 10 bases that match TRBD2. Germline CDR1 LGHDT, CDR2 YNNKEL (reference sequence). The junction had 5 bases not matched to a gene; V was cut back by 6 bases and J by 0 bases. The CDR3 has 15 residues. CDR3 sequence: CASRDWTSGSYEQYF. The CDR3 bases are TGTGCCAGCAGGGACTGGACTAGCGGCTCCTACGAGCAGTACTTC.

V is TRBV7-3 and J is TRBJ1-1; possible D gene TRBD1, 6 bases. The germline V and J ends were trimmed by 2 bases and 4 bases, with 11 bases remaining between them. CDR1 and CDR2 (germline): SGHTA, FQGTGA. CDR3 size: 14 residues. CDR3 nucleotides: TGTGCCAGCAGCTTAGGGGGCGCGGGCACTGAAGCTTTCTTT. Translating it yields CASSLGGAGTEAFF.

The V call is TRBV27, the J call TRBJ1-2; D ambiguous. The V end was cut by 3 bases, the J end by 3 bases, with 11 bases between. This CDR3 is 14 amino acids long. Per germline, CDR1 MNHEY and CDR2 SMNVEV (reference sequence). The CDR3 protein is CASSFTGYDYGYTF. In DNA, the CDR3 is TGTGCCAGCAGTTTTACCGGGTACGACTATGGCTACACCTTC.

The chain recombines TRBV11-2 with TRBJ1-2; unclear D gene. Germline loops: CDR1 SGHAT, CDR2 FQNNGV. Deletions cut 2 bases from V and 5 bases from J, with 9 bases between. The CDR3 loop spans 13 amino acids. CDR3 sequence (DNA): TGTGCCAGCAGCTTACGAACAGATTATGGCTACACCTTC. It codes for CASSLRTDYGYTF. Together with reference TRBV11-2 and TRBJ1-2, the CDR3 gives the full variable domain: EAGVAQSPRYKIIEKRQSVAFWCNPISGHATLYWYQQILGQGPKLLIQFQNNGVVDDSQLPKDRFSAERLKGVDSTLKIQPAKLEDSAVYLCASSLRTDYGYTFGSGTRLTVV.

The chain links TRBV7-9 to TRBJ2-2, with TRBD2 identical over 12 bases. Germline CDR1 is SEHNR and CDR2 is FQNEAQ (reference sequence). CDR3 length: 18 residues. Unmatched junction bases numbered 7, after V lost 2 bases and J lost 3 bases. CDR3 in amino acids: CASSLLAGGPGYTGELFF. In DNA, the CDR3 is TGTGCCAGCAGCTTACTAGCGGGAGGGCCAGGGTACACCGGGGAGCTGTTTTTT.

The V call is TRBV4-3, the J call TRBJ2-2; possible D gene TRBD1, 6 bases. Per the germline V gene, CDR1 is LGHNA and CDR2 is YSLEER. The V end was cut by 1 base, the J end by 6 bases, with 21 bases between. The CDR3 extends over 18 amino acids. The CDR3 spells CASSQALSRGGASGELFF. CDR3 DNA sequence: TGCGCCAGCAGCCAAGCGTTGTCGCGAGGGGGAGCGTCCGGGGAGCTGTTTTTT.

The chain combines TRBV7-9 with TRBJ1-1; D is unresolved. In germline, CDR1 is SEHNR, CDR2 FQNEAQ (reference sequence). The CDR3 loop spans 12 amino acids. V lost 2 bases and J 7 bases, leaving 8 bases between the germline ends. The CDR3 region has the DNA TGTGCCAGCAGCTTATCGCGAGGTGAAGCTTTCTTT. Its protein is CASSLSRGEAFF.

The genes are TRBV19 and TRBJ2-7; 7 nucleotides agree with TRBD2. Germline V gene lookup returns CDR1 LNHDA and CDR2 SQIVND (reference sequence). The CDR3 loop spans 14 amino acids. V trimming: 3 bases; J trimming: 8 bases; junction bases outside the gene matches: 10. Here the CDR3 reads CASSMTGGSTKQYF. For the CDR3, the DNA is TGTGCCAGTAGTATGACGGGAGGCTCGACGAAGCAGTACTTC.

The V and J genes are TRBV5-1 and TRBJ2-1; 10 bases align to TRBD2. CDR1 is SGHRS, CDR2 YFSETQ, per germline. The CDR3 extends over 20 amino acids. The V gene end was trimmed by 3 bases and the J gene end by 9 bases; junction bases not matched to a gene: 24. CDR3 nucleotides: TGCGCCAGCAGCTCGACATTAGGTCTAGCGGGAGCAGGGCATCCTAGTGAGCAGTTCTTC. It yields the protein CASSSTLGLAGAGHPSEQFF.

The rearrangement joins TRBV3-1 (or the pseudogene TRBV3-2) to TRBJ1-2, with a weak D call TRBD1 (5 bases). CDR1 is LGHDT, CDR2 YNNKEL, per germline (reference sequence). V was trimmed by 1 base and J by 4 bases, leaving 7 bases between them. The CDR3 covers 13 residues. The CDR3 region has the DNA TGTGCCAGCAGCCAAGGGGGGGGCTATGGCTACACCTTC. This codes for CASSQGGGYGYTF.

The chain employs TRBV2 and TRBJ1-1, with 11 bases fitting TRBD1. The CDR3 runs 13 residues. Germline CDR1 SNHLY, CDR2 FYNNEI. Unmatched junction bases numbered 8, after V lost 6 bases and J lost 11 bases. The CDR3 nucleotides are TGTGCCAGCAGGGCGGACAGGGGGCGAATGGCTTTCTTT. Translating gives CASRADRGRMAFF.

The J gene is TRBJ1-1, the V gene TRBV6-1; D ambiguous. Germline lookup yields CDR1 MNHNS and CDR2 SASEGT. The CDR3 is made up of 15 amino acids. The V end was cut by 2 bases, the J end by 4 bases, with 14 bases between. The CDR3 region has the DNA TGTGCCAGCAGTGAAATGAATAGCGTGGGCACTGAAGCTTTCTTT. Amino acid sequence: CASSEMNSVGTEAFF.

The rearrangement links TRBV7-2 to TRBJ2-1, with a tentative D call TRBD2 (5 bases). The V and J ends lost 5 bases and 9 bases respectively, with 23 bases between them. The germline CDR1 and CDR2 sequences are SGHTA and FQGNSA. The CDR3 covers 16 residues. For the CDR3, the DNA is TGTGCCAGCAGCCCAATACCCCCGGGATTGTGGGGTGAGCAGTTCTTC. Translation: CASSPIPPGLWGEQFF.

The rearrangement links TRBV5-1 to TRBJ2-7; possibly TRBD1 for D (6 bases). The V gene's germline CDR1 is SGHRS and CDR2 YFSETQ. V lost 3 bases, J lost 0 bases, and 16 bases lay in between. This CDR3 has 16 amino acids. The CDR3 region is CASSWAGQPSSYEQYF. CDR3 sequence (DNA): TGCGCCAGCAGCTGGGCCGGACAGCCTAGCTCCTACGAGCAGTACTTC.

This clone was seen more than once but under ten times. The CDR3 loop reads CASSLAITGTGLFNQPQHF. The CDR3 DNA follows: TGTGCCAGCAGCTTAGCGATAACCGGGACAGGCTTATTTAATCAGCCCCAGCATTTT. The chain recombines TRBV7-8 with TRBJ1-5; 8 bases align to TRBD1. V lost 0 bases to trimming and J lost 4 bases; unmatched junction nucleotides: 14. Germline V gene data show CDR1 as SGHVS and CDR2 as FQNEAQ. The CDR3 is 19 amino acids.